The TCR beta chain under discussion was sequenced for a study of regulatory T cells in long-lasting Graves disease. Overall study results and limits: TRBV28, TRBJ1-2 and TRBJ2-5 were segments that persistent disease favored. Patients with persistent Graves' had lower TCR diversity than newly diagnosed patients. Peripheral blood was the sole material, not thyroid tissue.

For TCR beta, libraries came from iRepertoire HTBI primers and Arm-PCR of CDR3 regions. TCRdb reprocessed the multiplex PCR reads via MiXCR and lists one record per CDR3 protein. Seen here are roughly 420,000 distinct CDR3 sequences, about 14% observed once, and the top ten hold over 20%. Time point noted: newly diagnosed GD, antithyroid drugs for less than 3 months. Researchers made the TCR library from RNA that was extracted from PBMCs. The CDR3 runs 16 residues. Trimming removed 0 bases at V and 5 bases at J, with 16 bases between. The germline V gene encodes CDR1 MNHEY and CDR2 SMNVEV (reference sequence). This clonotype occurred many times. Its cognate antigen is unknown.

This clonotype was sampled from a female donor with Graves disease. Sequencing was performed on peripheral blood mononuclear cells (PBMCs), taken at new diagnosis, from a patient treated with antithyroid drugs. This chain connects TRBV27 to TRBJ1-1; no clear D gene. The CDR3 DNA follows: TGTGCCAGCAGTTTATCGTTTGCCGCGGTCTATACTGAAGCTTTCTTT. Translated: CASSLSFAAVYTEAFF.